The 3 T cell receptor beta chains reported below all come from one sample, sequenced in a study of cytomegalovirus exposure and HLA in healthy donors. Assay: immunoSEQ multiplex PCR; the TCRdb copy retains only in-frame clones and omits some. The sample has about 120,000 clones, about 84% seen once. The sample taken for sequencing was PBMCs. These TCRs come from a woman between 25 and 40 years old in good health and CMV-seronegative.

The J gene is TRBJ2-2, the V gene TRBV5-1; D uncertain. V was trimmed by 2 bases and J by 4 bases, leaving 9 bases between them. Germline assignment: CDR1 SGHRS and CDR2 YFSETQ. The CDR3 is 14 residues long. Here the CDR3 reads CASSLPTGTGELFF. CDR3 bases: TGCGCCAGCAGCTTACCAACGGGCACCGGGGAGCTGTTTTTT.

The chain carries TRBV5-5 and TRBJ1-5, with a weak D call TRBD1 (5 bases). Trimming shortened V by 1 base and J by 4 bases, and 9 bases separated the two germline ends. CDR1 and CDR2 from the germline V gene are SGHKS and YYEKEE (reference sequence). This CDR3 spans 14 amino acids. CDR3 sequence reads: CASSLTGGNQPQHF. The CDR3 DNA reads as TGTGCCAGCAGCTTGACAGGTGGGAATCAGCCCCAGCATTTT.

This chain connects TRBV5-4 to TRBJ2-7; tentative D call: TRBD2 (5 bases). Germline CDR1 reads SGHNT; CDR2 reads YYREEE (reference sequence). The CDR3 has 15 amino acids. Trimming left V 1 base short and J 5 bases short, with 16 bases between. The CDR3 spells CASSLNVRDTNEQYF. CDR3 bases: TGTGCCAGCAGCTTGAACGTGAGGGATACCAACGAGCAGTACTTC.